Reported below is one TCR beta chain. This entry belongs to a study of tumor-infiltrating lymphocytes in oesophageal squamous cell carcinoma. Per the germline V gene, CDR1 is SGHRS and CDR2 is YFSETQ. This CDR3 is 13 amino acids long. V shed 5 bases and J shed 4 bases, with 10 bases lying between them. In TCRdb, the PCR reads were re-called with MiXCR into one record per CDR3 protein. The table has about 12,000 distinct CDR3 sequences, about 52% seen once. This clonotype originated in a female donor with esophageal squamous cell carcinoma. This sequence joins TRBV5-1 and TRBJ2-1; D is perhaps TRBD2 (5 bases). Sequences were obtained from esophageal tumor tissue. CDR3 bases: TGCGCCAGCAGGGGTAGCGTGTACAATGAGCAGTTCTTC. This translates into CASRGSVYNEQFF. The full variable domain, its missing parts supplied by reference TRBV5-1 and TRBJ2-1, is KAGVTQTPRYLIKTRGQQVTLSCSPISGHRSVSWYQQTPGQGLQFLFEYFSETQRNKGNFPGRFSGRQFSNSRSEMNVSTLELGDSALYLCASRGSVYNEQFFGPGTRLTVL.